The source of this TCR beta chain is a study of blood T cell repertoires in COVID-19. Study-level background: The analysed material was cDNA or gDNA that came from T cells, B-cell-depleted T cells, or PBMCs.

Produced via immunoSEQ multiplex PCR; TCRdb's table is partial and in-frame only. The sample has about 140,000 clones; roughly 85% are singletons. With 4 bases clipped from V and 5 bases from J, the junction kept 7 bases outside the gene matches. Germline V lookup: CDR1 SGHTS, CDR2 YDEGEE. The CDR3 has 16 amino acids. This TCR came from a man aged 60 to 69 with acute or convalescent COVID-19. The sequencing input was peripheral blood. V is TRBV5-8 and J is TRBJ2-3; 13 nucleotides line up with TRBD2. CDR3 sequence reads: CASSQLAGGLQDTQYF. DNA for the CDR3: TGTGCCAGCAGCCAACTAGCGGGAGGGTTGCAAGATACGCAGTATTTT.